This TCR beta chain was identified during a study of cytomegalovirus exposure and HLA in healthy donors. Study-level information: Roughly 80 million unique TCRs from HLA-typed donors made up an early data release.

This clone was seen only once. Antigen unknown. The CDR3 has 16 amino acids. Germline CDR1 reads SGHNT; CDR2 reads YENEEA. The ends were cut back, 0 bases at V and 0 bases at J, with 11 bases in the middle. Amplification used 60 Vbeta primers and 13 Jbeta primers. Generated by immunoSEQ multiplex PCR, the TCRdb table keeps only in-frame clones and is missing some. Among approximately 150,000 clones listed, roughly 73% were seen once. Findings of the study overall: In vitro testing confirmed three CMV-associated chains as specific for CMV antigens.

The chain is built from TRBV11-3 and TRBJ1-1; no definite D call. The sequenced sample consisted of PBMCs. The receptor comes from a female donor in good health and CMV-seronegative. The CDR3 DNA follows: TGTGCCAGCAGCTTAGATTCTTCGGTTCTGAACACTGAAGCTTTCTTT. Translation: CASSLDSSVLNTEAFF.